These 26 T cell receptor beta chains were sequenced from one sample in a study of T cell responses to AZD1222 COVID-19 vaccine. The assay was immunoSEQ multiplex PCR, and TCRdb's table has in-frame clones only and misses some. Of over 150,000 clones in the sample, more than 70% were seen once. Sequenced here: peripheral blood, sampled on day 0 of AZD1222 vaccination. These receptors originate from an adult in good health.

The count of this clone is one. V and J are TRBV7-2 and TRBJ1-1; a possible D gene is TRBD1 (5 bases). CDR1 is SGHTA and CDR2 is FQGNSA in the germline V gene. The CDR3 runs 15 residues. V lost 3 bases to trimming and J lost 1 base, with 12 bases between them. This CDR3 is CASSFRQTTNTEAFF. DNA for the CDR3: TGTGCCAGCAGCTTCCGACAGACCACGAACACTGAAGCTTTCTTT. The full variable domain, its missing parts supplied by reference TRBV7-2 and TRBJ1-1, is GAGVSQSPSNKVTEKGKDVELRCDPISGHTALYWYRQSLGQGLEFLIYFQGNSAPDKSGLPSDRFSAERTGGSVSTLTIQRTQQEDSAVYLCASSFRQTTNTEAFFGQGTRLTVV.

The genes are TRBV29-1 and TRBJ1-2; 7 nucleotides match TRBD1. From germline, CDR1 is SQVTM and CDR2 ANQGSEA. V shed 7 bases, J shed 3 bases, and the junction held 5 bases outside the gene matches. The CDR3 covers 12 residues. CDR3 nucleotide sequence: TGCAGCGCGGCCGGGACAGACTATGGCTACACCTTC. Encoded protein: CSAAGTDYGYTF.

The chain uses TRBV12-3 or TRBV12-4 and TRBJ1-1; D unclear. This CDR3 contains 13 residues. With 3 bases removed from V and 1 base from J, the gap between germline ends came to 6 bases. The CDR3 region has the DNA TGTGCCAGCAGTTTTGGAGAGAACACTGAAGCTTTCTTT. Protein sequence: CASSFGENTEAFF.

V gene TRBV13 combines with J gene TRBJ2-1; possible D gene TRBD1, 5 bases. Trimming removed 1 base from V and 1 base from J, with 14 bases in between. Germline values: CDR1 PRHDT, CDR2 FYEKMQ (reference sequence). The CDR3 contains 17 residues. The CDR3 DNA is TGTGCCAGCAGCTTAGCTATAGGGGATTTATCCTACAATGAGCAGTTCTTC. Amino acid sequence: CASSLAIGDLSYNEQFF.

This chain uses TRBV6-1 with TRBJ1-1, with D possibly TRBD1 on 5 matching bases. The CDR3 is made up of 14 amino acids. V lost 1 base to trimming and J lost 4 bases, with 10 bases between them. CDR1 MNHNS and CDR2 SASEGT come from the germline V gene. Written as DNA, the CDR3 is TGTGCCAGCAGTGAAGTGGGGGGGACCACTGAAGCTTTCTTT. It translates to CASSEVGGTTEAFF.

The chain combines TRBV19 with TRBJ1-1; 8 bases are shared with TRBD1. Trimming cost V 4 bases and J 0 bases; bases outside gene matches: 4. Per germline, CDR1 LNHDA and CDR2 SQIVND (reference sequence). This CDR3 region has 15 residues. This CDR3 is CASSNRGFMNTEAFF. CDR3 in DNA: TGTGCCAGTAGTAACAGGGGGTTTATGAACACTGAAGCTTTCTTT.

The chain combines TRBV11-3 with TRBJ2-7; a weak D match, TRBD2 (6 bases). V shed 0 bases and J shed 6 bases, with 18 bases lying between them. The CDR3 runs to 16 residues. Germline values: CDR1 SGHNT, CDR2 YENEEA. DNA for the CDR3: TGTGCCAGCAGCTTAGATATGGGAGGCGCCGCGAGCGAGCAGTACTTC. As protein: CASSLDMGGAASEQYF. Drawing the rest from reference TRBV11-3 and TRBJ2-7, the complete variable domain is EAGVVQSPRYKIIEKKQPVAFWCNPISGHNTLYWYLQNLGQGPELLIRYENEEAVDDSQLPKDRFSAERLKGVDSTLKIQPAELGDSAVYLCASSLDMGGAASEQYFGPGTRLTVT.

The chain links TRBV6-2 or TRBV6-3 to TRBJ2-7; 12 bases match TRBD2. The CDR3 has 17 amino acids. The J segment lost 1 base and the V segment lost 5 bases, leaving 9 bases of the junction unmatched. Per the germline V gene, CDR1 is MNHEY and CDR2 is SVGEGT. In DNA, the CDR3 is TGTGCCAGCAGTCCACGGACTAGCGGGATACTATCCTACGAGCAGTACTTC. It yields the protein CASSPRTSGILSYEQYF.

V and J are TRBV7-2 and TRBJ1-5; TRBD1 is a possible D gene (6 bases). The CDR3 loop spans 15 amino acids. V gave up 5 bases and J gave up 0 bases, with 11 bases separating them. CDR1 and CDR2 from the germline V gene are SGHTA and FQGNSA. The CDR3 loop reads CASSLGGGSNQPQHF. Here the CDR3 DNA reads TGTGCCAGCAGCCTAGGAGGGGGTAGCAATCAGCCCCAGCATTTT.

This sequence joins TRBV5-5 and TRBJ1-1; D gene ambiguous. Germline V gene data show CDR1 as SGHKS and CDR2 as YYEKEE (reference sequence). V was pared by 4 bases and J by 3 bases, with 10 bases between. This CDR3 has 13 residues. This CDR3 reads CASSPDIYTEAFF. The CDR3 coding sequence is TGTGCCAGCAGCCCCGACATCTACACTGAAGCTTTCTTT.

This clone has more than one count but fewer than ten. The chain combines TRBV7-2 with TRBJ2-5; D gene unclear. The CDR3 is 13 residues long. From germline, CDR1 is SGHTA and CDR2 FQGNSA. V lost 5 bases to trimming and J lost 4 bases, with 11 bases between them. Here the CDR3 reads CASSDGMGETQYF. The CDR3 bases are TGTGCCAGCAGCGATGGGATGGGAGAGACCCAGTACTTC. Drawing the rest from reference TRBV7-2 and TRBJ2-5, the complete variable domain is GAGVSQSPSNKVTEKGKDVELRCDPISGHTALYWYRQSLGQGLEFLIYFQGNSAPDKSGLPSDRFSAERTGGSVSTLTIQRTQQEDSAVYLCASSDGMGETQYFGPGTRLLVL.

This chain uses TRBV23-1 with TRBJ2-5, with D perhaps given as TRBD1 or TRBD2 (5 bases each). TRBV23-1 is flagged as an ORF with uncertain function. V shed 6 bases and J shed 3 bases, with 11 bases lying between them. The CDR3 is 13 residues long. As DNA, the CDR3 is TGCGCCAGCAGGGGGGTGTGTAAAGAGACCCAGTACTTC. As protein: CASRGVCKETQYF.

The rearrangement links TRBV7-2 to TRBJ2-5, with a tentative D call TRBD1 (5 bases). Germline lookup yields CDR1 SGHTA and CDR2 FQGNSA. CDR3 length: 14 residues. The V and J ends lost 4 bases and 6 bases respectively, with 15 bases between them. The CDR3 here is CASSSPQGAKTQYF. CDR3 sequence (DNA): TGTGCCAGCAGCTCTCCCCAGGGTGCAAAGACCCAGTACTTC.

J is TRBJ1-5 and V is TRBV10-1; the match to TRBD1 covers 7 bases. Germline V gives CDR1 WNHNN, CDR2 SYGVQD (reference sequence). The CDR3 sequence is 13 residues long. The CDR3 is CDETGTGNQPQHF. The CDR3 nucleotides read TGCGACGAGACGGGGACAGGCAATCAGCCCCAGCATTTT.

The rearrangement links TRBV25-1 to TRBJ2-7, with 7 positions matching TRBD1. The CDR3 loop spans 12 amino acids. J was trimmed by 6 bases and V by 3 bases; bases with no gene match: 2. CDR1 is MGHDK and CDR2 is SYGVNS in the germline V gene. The CDR3, as DNA: TGTGCCAGCAGTGAGACAGGGTTCGAGCAGTACTTC. It codes for CASSETGFEQYF.

The V call is TRBV19, the J call TRBJ1-6; D not certain. Germline V CDR1 and CDR2: LNHDA, SQIVND (reference sequence). V shed 9 bases and J shed 10 bases, with 16 bases lying between them. The CDR3 length is 13 residues. CDR3 sequence (DNA): TGTGCCAGCTCTAAGGGTATGGGCTCACCCCTCCACTTT. Residues: CASSKGMGSPLHF.

This clone showed up just once. This chain links TRBV6-5 with TRBJ2-1; 8 bases are shared with TRBD2. Germline CDR1 and CDR2: MNHEY and SVGAGI. The trim removed 4 bases at V and 6 bases at J, leaving 5 bases unmatched. The CDR3 is 14 amino acids. The DNA for the CDR3 is TGTGCCAGCAGTTCTAGCGGGCCTTTCAATGAGCAGTTCTTC. This translates into CASSSSGPFNEQFF.

V and J are TRBV6-5 and TRBJ1-5, with D unclear. The V end was cut by 7 bases, the J end by 7 bases, with 8 bases between. The CDR3 spans 11 residues. CDR1 is MNHEY and CDR2 is SVGAGI in the germline V gene. CDR3 loop: CASKEGQPQHF. CDR3 nucleotide sequence: TGTGCCAGCAAGGAAGGACAGCCCCAGCATTTT.

This clone was counted once. V gene TRBV6-4 combines with J gene TRBJ1-3; 9 positions match TRBD1. The length of the CDR3 is 16 residues. With V trimmed by 6 bases and J by 1 base, 7 bases remained unmatched. Germline V gene lookup returns CDR1 MRHNA and CDR2 SNTAGT. The CDR3 DNA reads TGTGCCAGCAGGAGGGACAGGGCCTGTTCTGGAAACACCATATATTTT. Protein product: CASRRDRACSGNTIYF.

The chain joins TRBV11-2 to TRBJ2-2; D unresolved. V gave up 4 bases and J gave up 5 bases, with 8 bases separating them. The CDR3 runs to 13 residues. Per germline, CDR1 SGHAT and CDR2 FQNNGV. The DNA for the CDR3 is TGTGCCAGCAGCTCCCTAGGTACCGGGGAGCTGTTTTTT. Residues: CASSSLGTGELFF.

The chain joins TRBV19 to TRBJ1-5, with unresolved D. V dropped 4 bases and J dropped 3 bases, with 13 bases sitting between them. Germline assignment: CDR1 LNHDA and CDR2 SQIVND (reference sequence). The CDR3 is 15 residues long. CDR3: CASSSLERANQPQHF. The CDR3 DNA follows: TGTGCCAGTAGTAGCCTGGAGAGGGCCAATCAGCCCCAGCATTTT.

The J gene is TRBJ1-3, the V gene TRBV5-5; D call uncertain. The germline V gene encodes CDR1 SGHKS and CDR2 YYEKEE (reference sequence). The CDR3 is made up of 14 amino acids. V lost 0 bases and J lost 3, with 7 bases in between. The CDR3 bases are TGTGCCAGCAGCTTGGAAGGCCATGGAAACACCATATATTTT. Residues: CASSLEGHGNTIYF.

The chain joins TRBV6-5 to TRBJ2-3; no firm D call. V lost 6 bases and J 0 bases, leaving 7 bases between the germline ends. Germline values: CDR1 MNHEY, CDR2 SVGAGI. This CDR3 has 13 amino acids. The CDR3 reads CASRMWSTDTQYF. The CDR3 DNA sequence: TGTGCCAGCAGGATGTGGAGCACAGATACGCAGTATTTT.

The V gene is TRBV19, the J gene TRBJ1-5; 8 bases fit TRBD1. The CDR3 contains 14 residues. Trimming cost V 10 bases and J 0 bases; bases outside gene matches: 5. In germline, CDR1 is LNHDA, CDR2 SQIVND (reference sequence). The CDR3 DNA reads as TGTGCCACCCAGGACAGGGCTAGCAATCAGCCCCAGCATTTT. Its protein product is CATQDRASNQPQHF.

V gene TRBV18 combines with J gene TRBJ2-3; 8 bases fit TRBD2. The CDR3 contains 20 residues. Germline V gives CDR1 KGHSH, CDR2 LQKENI. V lost 2 bases to trimming and J lost 6 bases; unmatched junction nucleotides: 22. The CDR3 nucleotides are TGTGCCAGCTCACCATTACGGGGACTAGAGATTAATCCGGCGCGGGATACGCAGTATTTT. Protein sequence: CASSPLRGLEINPARDTQYF.

The J gene is TRBJ1-5, the V gene TRBV19, with 7 bases matching TRBD1. Unmatched junction bases numbered 3, after V lost 1 base and J lost 3 bases. Per the germline V gene, CDR1 is LNHDA and CDR2 is SQIVND (reference sequence). This CDR3 is 15 amino acids long. CDR3 loop: CASSIGRGYNQPQHF. The CDR3 DNA follows: TGTGCCAGTAGTATAGGCAGGGGGTACAATCAGCCCCAGCATTTT.